This T cell receptor beta chain was documented in a study of beta chain features in type 1 diabetes. The CDR3 consists of 13 residues. CDR1 MNHEY and CDR2 SVGAGI come from the germline V gene. Trimming took 6 bases from V and 10 from J, leaving 16 bases between them. Whole-study results and caveats: Across all four CD4+ subsets, people with type 1 diabetes showed modestly shorter TCRB CDR3s. For patients and controls alike, PCR might favor shorter templates to the same degree. The question of HLA type influencing TCRB rearrangement was one that remained unresolved here.

The study reverse transcribed the entire isolated RNA, so it sequenced expressed TCRB transcripts. Sequencing was performed with immunoSEQ multiplex PCR; in TCRdb, only in-frame clones are kept and a portion is missing. The sample holds about 360,000 clones, about 12% seen once. Sorting based on CD45RO/CCR7/CD25/CD127/CD95/CD27 separated CD4+ naive, central memory, regulatory and stem cell-like memory cells. A few counts support this clone. The antigen is not known. The chain is built from TRBV6-5 and TRBJ2-1, with TRBD1 as a possible D gene (7 bases). Sequencing was carried out using naive CD4+ T cells from blood. The sequence was obtained from a man younger than 35 in good health. Written as DNA, the CDR3 is TGTGCCAGCAGGGCAGGGGGGATGGAGGAGCAGTTCTTC. It yields the protein CASRAGGMEEQFF.